One sample yielded the 9 T cell receptor beta chains listed below, sequenced in a study of cytomegalovirus exposure and HLA in healthy donors. The PCR ran on 60 Vbeta and 13 Jbeta primers. Produced via immunoSEQ multiplex PCR; TCRdb's table is partial and in-frame only. The top ten clones hold 5.5% to 7.5% of a sample with 150,000 to 200,000 clones, approximately 85% of them seen once. The sequenced sample was PBMCs. These receptors originate from a woman in her fifties or sixties in good health and CMV-seropositive.

V gene TRBV11-2 combines with J gene TRBJ1-3, with TRBD1 as a possible D gene (6 bases). Germline loops: CDR1 SGHAT, CDR2 FQNNGV. The CDR3 is 13 amino acids. Between the trimmed V and J ends, which lost 5 bases and 2 bases, there was a span of 7 bases. For the CDR3, the DNA is TGTGCCAGCAGCCAGGGGACTGGAAACACCATATATTTT. This gives the protein CASSQGTGNTIYF.

The J gene is TRBJ1-1, the V gene TRBV27; TRBD1 is a possible D gene (5 bases). The length of the CDR3 is 16 residues. V was trimmed by 5 bases and J by 5 bases, leaving 21 bases between them. Germline CDR1 and CDR2: MNHEY and SMNVEV (reference sequence). CDR3 DNA: TGTGCCAGCAGTCGCCGGGGGGGGGTTCGCGGGACTGAAGCTTTCTTT. Translated, it gives CASSRRGGVRGTEAFF.

This chain connects TRBV4-1 to TRBJ2-1; 10 bases line up with TRBD2. Germline V gene data show CDR1 as MGHRA and CDR2 as YSYEKL. The CDR3 contains 15 residues. The V segment lost 1 base and the J segment 10 bases; nucleotides outside the gene matches: 7. The CDR3 DNA sequence: TGCGCCAGCAGCCAAGCCCTACTAGCGGGAACCGAGCAGTTCTTC. Its protein is CASSQALLAGTEQFF.

V gene TRBV28 combines with J gene TRBJ1-4; D unclear. The CDR3 sequence is 15 residues long. Germline CDR1 is MDHEN and CDR2 is SYDVKM. Trimming removed 4 bases from V and 4 bases from J, with 13 bases in between. CDR3 nucleotides: TGTGCCAGCAGTTCCCTAATGGCGGGTAATGAAAAACTGTTTTTT. Translating it yields CASSSLMAGNEKLFF. Combining the CDR3 with reference TRBV28 and TRBJ1-4 gives the whole variable domain DVKVTQSSRYLVKRTGEKVFLECVQDMDHENMFWYRQDPGLGLRLIYFSYDVKMKEKGDIPEGYSVSREKKERFSLILESASTNQTSMYLCASSSLMAGNEKLFFGSGTQLSVL.

DNA for the CDR3: TGTGCCAGTAGTCTCGGACAGATATCCACAGATACGCAGTATTTT. The encoded protein is CASSLGQISTDTQYF. This rearrangement joins TRBV19 to TRBJ2-3; D may be TRBD1 (6 bases). V gave up 5 bases and J gave up 2 bases, with 14 bases separating them. Germline V gene data show CDR1 as LNHDA and CDR2 as SQIVND (reference sequence). The CDR3 loop spans 15 amino acids.

The rearrangement uses TRBV9 and TRBJ2-5, with a tentative D call TRBD1 (5 bases). The germline gives CDR1 SGDLS, CDR2 YYNGEE. V was trimmed by 0 bases and J by 4 bases, leaving 7 bases between them. The CDR3 spans 13 residues. CDR3 residues: CASSVAQGETQYF. CDR3 bases: TGTGCCAGCAGCGTAGCGCAGGGAGAGACCCAGTACTTC.

The chain links TRBV7-9 to TRBJ2-5; weak D call: TRBD2 (6 bases). This CDR3 is built from 14 residues. V was trimmed by 3 bases and J by 2 bases, leaving 10 bases between them. Germline assignment: CDR1 SEHNR and CDR2 FQNEAQ (reference sequence). The CDR3 spells CASSLIAVQETQYF. CDR3 nucleotides: TGTGCCAGCAGCTTGATAGCGGTACAAGAGACCCAGTACTTC.

Remarks on this clone: Mismatch with germline at one junction end may stem from a read error. The gene calls are TRBV5-6 and TRBJ2-7; a possible D gene is TRBD1 (6 bases). The CDR3 has 12 residues. The germline V gene has CDR1 SGHDT and CDR2 YYEEEE. The CDR3 coding sequence is TGTGCCAGCAGCTTGCAATGGACAGCCAGGGACTTC. Translation: CASSLQWTARDF.

This chain joins TRBV27 and TRBJ2-7; perhaps TRBD1 as D (8 bases). Germline V CDR1 and CDR2: MNHEY, SMNVEV (reference sequence). The CDR3 is made up of 14 amino acids. V was cut by 2 bases and J by 4 bases, with 12 bases left in between. The chain's CDR3 is CASSLNRGGYEQYF. DNA for the CDR3: TGTGCCAGCAGTTTAAACAGGGGGGGGTACGAGCAGTACTTC.